This T cell receptor beta chain was sequenced for a study of blood T cells in healthy people across ages. Individuals who donated were healthy Caucasians from Russia aged roughly 6 to 100. The authors ran a second PCR of about 6 to 12 cycles using a sample-barcoded 5' primer and a J-beta primer mix. TCRdb reprocessed the 5' RACE reads via MiXCR and lists one record per CDR3 protein. The repertoire includes fewer than 900,000 distinct CDR3 sequences, roughly 45% of them detected once, and 20% to 25% sits in the top ten. Trimming shortened V by 2 bases and J by 4 bases, and 6 bases separated the two germline ends. CDR1 and CDR2 (germline): KGHDR, SFDVKD. CDR3 size: 13 residues.

The rearrangement joins TRBV24-1 to TRBJ2-3; D is perhaps TRBD2 (5 bases). The sequencing sample was made of blood. This TCR was sampled from a woman in her sixties in good health. The DNA for the CDR3 is TGTGCCACCAGTGATTCCGGGGCAGATACGCAGTATTTT. The encoded protein is CATSDSGADTQYF.